This is a list of T cell receptor beta chains from one sample in a study of Ad26.COV2.S vaccination and SARS-CoV-2 variants. Clones were read by immunoSEQ multiplex PCR, and TCRdb kept only the in-frame ones, dropping some. Found here are about 480,000 clones, 87% of them singletons; the top ten hold around 13%. The source was peripheral blood, collected in a trial of Ad26.COV2.S vaccine versus placebo. The origin of the receptors is a person between 18 and 65 years old who received the Ad26.COV2.S COVID-19 vaccine or a placebo. The CDR3 runs from the conserved cysteine through the conserved F or W. Fields, in order: J gene, V gene, D gene, clone size, CDR3 DNA, CDR3 protein. The D gene is left open where the match is weak. Size values are once, few and many counts, or a class for expanded clones, and some rows have none.

j_call: TRBJ2-2
v_call: TRBV13
d_call: TRBD1
clone_size: NA
cdr3_nt: TGTGCCAGCAGCCCCACCGGGACAGCAGACGCGAACACCGGGGAGCTGTTTTTT
cdr3_aa: CASSPTGTADANTGELFF

j_call: TRBJ1-2
v_call: TRBV7-9
d_call: NA
clone_size: few
cdr3_nt: TGTGCCAGCAGCTTACAATTCGCCCAGTACTATGGCTACACCTTC
cdr3_aa: CASSLQFAQYYGYTF

j_call: TRBJ1-1
v_call: TRBV28
d_call: NA
clone_size: medium-sized
cdr3_nt: TGTGCCAGCAGTTTCGAGGATTTGAACACTGAAGCTTTCTTT
cdr3_aa: CASSFEDLNTEAFF

j_call: TRBJ2-1
v_call: TRBV5-4
d_call: NA
clone_size: NA
cdr3_nt: TGTGCCAGCAGCTTGGGTGGTGGTCAGAGAGTCAATGAGCAGTTCTTC
cdr3_aa: CASSLGGGQRVNEQFF

j_call: TRBJ2-1
v_call: TRBV7-2
d_call: NA
clone_size: NA
cdr3_nt: TGTGCCAGCAGCTTAGGTAGGGGGACCAAGCAGTTCTTC
cdr3_aa: CASSLGRGTKQFF

j_call: TRBJ1-3
v_call: TRBV5-1
d_call: TRBD1
clone_size: once
cdr3_nt: TGCGCCAGCAGCTTGGCCCGGGACAGCTACTCTGGAAACACCATATATTTT
cdr3_aa: CASSLARDSYSGNTIYF

j_call: TRBJ2-7
v_call: TRBV18
d_call: TRBD2
clone_size: NA
cdr3_nt: TGTGCCAGCTCACCCCTAGCGGGAGCCGACGAGCAGTACTTC
cdr3_aa: CASSPLAGADEQYF

j_call: TRBJ1-5
v_call: TRBV27
d_call: NA
clone_size: NA
cdr3_nt: TGTGCCAGCAGTCCCGGACGGACCCTGAAGCCCCAGCATTTT
cdr3_aa: CASSPGRTLKPQHF

j_call: TRBJ1-4
v_call: TRBV15
d_call: NA
clone_size: NA
cdr3_nt: TGTGCCACCAGCAGAGCCAGTGGAATGGGTAATGAAAAACTGTTTTTT
cdr3_aa: CATSRASGMGNEKLFF

j_call: TRBJ2-7
v_call: TRBV9
d_call: TRBD2
clone_size: NA
cdr3_nt: TGTGCCAGCAGCAATAGCGGGAGAGGGTCCGCCGAGCAGTACTTC
cdr3_aa: CASSNSGRGSAEQYF

j_call: TRBJ2-7
v_call: TRBV7-9
d_call: NA
clone_size: NA
cdr3_nt: TGTGCCAGCAGCCCACGGACAGTCCCCTACGAGCAGTACTTC
cdr3_aa: CASSPRTVPYEQYF